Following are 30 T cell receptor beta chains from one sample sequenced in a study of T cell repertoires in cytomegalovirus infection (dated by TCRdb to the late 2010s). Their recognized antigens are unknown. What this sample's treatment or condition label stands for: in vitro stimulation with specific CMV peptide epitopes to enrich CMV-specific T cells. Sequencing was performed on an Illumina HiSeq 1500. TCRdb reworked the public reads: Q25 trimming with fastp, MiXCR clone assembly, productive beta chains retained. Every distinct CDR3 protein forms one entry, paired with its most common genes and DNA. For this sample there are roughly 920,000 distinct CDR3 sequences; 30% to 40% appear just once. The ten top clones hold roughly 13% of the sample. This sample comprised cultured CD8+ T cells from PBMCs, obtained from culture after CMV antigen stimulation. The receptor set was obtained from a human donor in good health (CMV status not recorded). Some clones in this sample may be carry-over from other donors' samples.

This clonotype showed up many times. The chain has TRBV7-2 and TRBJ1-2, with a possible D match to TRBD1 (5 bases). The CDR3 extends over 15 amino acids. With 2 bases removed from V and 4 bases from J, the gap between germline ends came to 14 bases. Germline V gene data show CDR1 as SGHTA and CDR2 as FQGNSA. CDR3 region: CASSLPPLTAYGYTF. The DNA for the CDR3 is TGTGCCAGCAGCTTACCACCGTTGACAGCCTATGGCTACACCTTC.

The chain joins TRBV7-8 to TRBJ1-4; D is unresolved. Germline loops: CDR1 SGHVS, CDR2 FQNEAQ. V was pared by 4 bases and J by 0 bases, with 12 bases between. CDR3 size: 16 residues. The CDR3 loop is CASSSLSGTTNEKLFF. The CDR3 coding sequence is TGTGCCAGCAGCTCCCTCTCCGGGACAACTAATGAAAAACTGTTTTTT. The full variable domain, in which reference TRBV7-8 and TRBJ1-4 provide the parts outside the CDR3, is GAGVSQSPRYKVAKRGQDVALRCDPISGHVSLFWYQQALGQGPEFLTYFQNEAQLDKSGLPSDRFFAERPEGSVSTLKIQRTQQEDSAVYLCASSSLSGTTNEKLFFGSGTQLSVL.

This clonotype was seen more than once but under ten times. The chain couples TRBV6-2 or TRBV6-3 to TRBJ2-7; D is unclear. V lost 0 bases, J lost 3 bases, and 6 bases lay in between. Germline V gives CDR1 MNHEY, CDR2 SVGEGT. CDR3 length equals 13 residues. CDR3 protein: CASSYSPVYEQYV. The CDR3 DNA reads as TGTGCCAGCAGTTACTCGCCCGTCTACGAGCAGTACGTC.

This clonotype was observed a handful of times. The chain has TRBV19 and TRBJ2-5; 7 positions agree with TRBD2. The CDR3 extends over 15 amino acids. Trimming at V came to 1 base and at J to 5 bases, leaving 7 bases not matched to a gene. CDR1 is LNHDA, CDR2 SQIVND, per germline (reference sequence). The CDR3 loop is CASSIGSGGWETQYF. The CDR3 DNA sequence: TGTGCCAGTAGTATAGGGTCCGGGGGGTGGGAGACCCAGTACTTC.

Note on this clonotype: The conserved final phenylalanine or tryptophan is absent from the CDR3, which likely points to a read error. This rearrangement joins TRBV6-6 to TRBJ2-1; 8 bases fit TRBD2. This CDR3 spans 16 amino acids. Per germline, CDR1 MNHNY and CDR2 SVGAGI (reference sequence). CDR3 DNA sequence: TGTGCCAACAGTAAATTGCCTCCGGGGGGGGGCAATGAGCAGTTCTCC. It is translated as CANSKLPPGGGNEQFS.

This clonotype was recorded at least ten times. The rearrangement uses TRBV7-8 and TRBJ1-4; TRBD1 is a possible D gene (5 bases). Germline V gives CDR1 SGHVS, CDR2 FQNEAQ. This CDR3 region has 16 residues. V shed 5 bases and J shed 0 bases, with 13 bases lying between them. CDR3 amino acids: CASSQTVHATNEKLFF. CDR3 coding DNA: TGTGCCAGCAGCCAGACAGTTCATGCAACTAATGAAAAACTGTTTTTT.

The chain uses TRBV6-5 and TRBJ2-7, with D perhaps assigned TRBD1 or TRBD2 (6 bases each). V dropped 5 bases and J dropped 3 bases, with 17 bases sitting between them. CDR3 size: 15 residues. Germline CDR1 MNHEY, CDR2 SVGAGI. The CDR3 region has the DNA TGTGCCAGCAGTACCCATCCCGGGGGCGACTACGAGCAGTACTTC. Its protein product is CASSTHPGGDYEQYF.

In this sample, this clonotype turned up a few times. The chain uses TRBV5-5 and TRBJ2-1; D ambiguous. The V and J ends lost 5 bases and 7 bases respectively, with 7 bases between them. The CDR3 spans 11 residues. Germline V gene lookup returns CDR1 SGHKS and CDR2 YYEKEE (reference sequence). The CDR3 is CASSSKNEQFF. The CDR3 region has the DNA TGTGCCAGCAGTTCTAAAAATGAGCAGTTCTTC. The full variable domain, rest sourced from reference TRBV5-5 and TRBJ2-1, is DAGVTQSPTHLIKTRGQQVTLRCSPISGHKSVSWYQQVLGQGPQFIFQYYEKEERGRGNFPDRFSARQFPNYSSELNVNALLLGDSALYLCASSSKNEQFFGPGTRLTVL.

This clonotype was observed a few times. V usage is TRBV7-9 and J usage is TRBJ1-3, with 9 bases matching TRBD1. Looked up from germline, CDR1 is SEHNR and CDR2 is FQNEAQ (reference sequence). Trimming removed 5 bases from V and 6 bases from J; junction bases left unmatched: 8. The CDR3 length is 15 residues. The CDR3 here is CASSPRTGEENTIYF. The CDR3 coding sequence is TGTGCCAGCAGCCCTAGGACAGGGGAGGAAAACACCATATATTTT.

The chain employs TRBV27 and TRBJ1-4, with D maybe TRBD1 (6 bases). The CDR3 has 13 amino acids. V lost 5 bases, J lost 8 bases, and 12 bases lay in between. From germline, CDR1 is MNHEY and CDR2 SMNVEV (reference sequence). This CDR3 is CASSLGGWEKLFF. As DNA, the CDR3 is TGTGCCAGCAGTCTGGGGGGCTGGGAAAAACTGTTTTTT.

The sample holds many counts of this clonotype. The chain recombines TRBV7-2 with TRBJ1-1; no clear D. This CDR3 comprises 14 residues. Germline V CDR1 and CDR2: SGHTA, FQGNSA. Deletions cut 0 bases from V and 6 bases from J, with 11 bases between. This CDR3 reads CASSLALMDSEAFF. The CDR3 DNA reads TGTGCCAGCAGCTTAGCGCTGATGGACTCTGAAGCTTTCTTT.

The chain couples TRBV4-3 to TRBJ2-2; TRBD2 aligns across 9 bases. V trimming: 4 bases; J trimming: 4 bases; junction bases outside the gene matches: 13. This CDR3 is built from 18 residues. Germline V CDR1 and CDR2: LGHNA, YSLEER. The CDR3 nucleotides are TGCGCCAGCAGCCCCGGCCAAGCGGGGGGACAACTCACCGGGGAGCTGTTTTTT. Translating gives CASSPGQAGGQLTGELFF.

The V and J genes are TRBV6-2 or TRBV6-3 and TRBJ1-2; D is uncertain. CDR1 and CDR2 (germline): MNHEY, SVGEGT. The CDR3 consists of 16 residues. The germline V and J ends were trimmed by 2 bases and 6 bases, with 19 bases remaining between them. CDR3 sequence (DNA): TGTGCCAGCAGTTACCCGGCGTGGCACTTATTCCATGGCTACACCTTC. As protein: CASSYPAWHLFHGYTF.

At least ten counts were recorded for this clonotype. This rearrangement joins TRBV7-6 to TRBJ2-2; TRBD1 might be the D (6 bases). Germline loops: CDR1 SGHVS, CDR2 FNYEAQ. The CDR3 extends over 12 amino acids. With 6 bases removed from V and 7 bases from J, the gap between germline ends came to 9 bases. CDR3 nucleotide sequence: TGTGCCAGCAGAAGGGGGAGCGGGGAGCTGTTTTTT. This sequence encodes CASRRGSGELFF.

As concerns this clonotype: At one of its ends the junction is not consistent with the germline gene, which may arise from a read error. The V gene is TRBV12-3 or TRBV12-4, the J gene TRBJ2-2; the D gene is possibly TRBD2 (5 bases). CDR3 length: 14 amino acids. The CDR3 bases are TGTGCCAGCACCCGGGGTCTTGAGACCGGGGAGCTGCTTTTT. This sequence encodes CASTRGLETGELLF.

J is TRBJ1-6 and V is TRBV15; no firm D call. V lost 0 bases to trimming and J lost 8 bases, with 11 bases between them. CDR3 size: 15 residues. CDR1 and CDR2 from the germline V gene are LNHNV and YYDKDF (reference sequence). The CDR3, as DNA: TGTGCCACCAGCAGAGACGGCCTGGGAGATTCACCCCTCCACTTT. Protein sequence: CATSRDGLGDSPLHF.

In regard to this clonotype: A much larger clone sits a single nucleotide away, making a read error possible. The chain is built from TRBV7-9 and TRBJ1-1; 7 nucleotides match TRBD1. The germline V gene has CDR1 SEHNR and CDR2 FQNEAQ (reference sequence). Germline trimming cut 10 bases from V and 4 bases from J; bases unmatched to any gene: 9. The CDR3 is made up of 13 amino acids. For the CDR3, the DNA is TGTGCCAACACCCTCGAGGGGGCCACTGAAGCTTTCTTT. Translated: CANTLEGATEAFF.

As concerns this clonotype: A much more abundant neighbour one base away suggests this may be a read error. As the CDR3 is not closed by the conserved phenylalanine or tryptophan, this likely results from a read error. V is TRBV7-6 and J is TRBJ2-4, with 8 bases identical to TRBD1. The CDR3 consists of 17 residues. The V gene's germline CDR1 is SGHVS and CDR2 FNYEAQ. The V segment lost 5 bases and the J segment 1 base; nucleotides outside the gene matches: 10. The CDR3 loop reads CASSIGGTGSAKNIQYY. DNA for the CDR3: TGTGCCAGCAGCATAGGGGGGACAGGTTCCGCCAAAAACATTCAGTACTAC.

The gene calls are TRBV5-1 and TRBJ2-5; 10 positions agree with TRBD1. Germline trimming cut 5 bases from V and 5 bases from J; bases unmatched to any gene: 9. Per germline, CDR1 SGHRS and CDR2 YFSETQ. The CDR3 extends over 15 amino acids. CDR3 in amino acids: CASRETGGFSETQYF. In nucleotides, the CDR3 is TGCGCCAGCAGAGAGACAGGGGGCTTCTCGGAGACCCAGTACTTC.

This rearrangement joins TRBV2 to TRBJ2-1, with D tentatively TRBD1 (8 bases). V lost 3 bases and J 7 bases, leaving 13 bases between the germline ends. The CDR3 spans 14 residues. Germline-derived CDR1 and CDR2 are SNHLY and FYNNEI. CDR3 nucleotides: TGTGCCAGCAGTGATGGACAGGGAGGGAATGAGCAGTTCTTC. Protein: CASSDGQGGNEQFF.

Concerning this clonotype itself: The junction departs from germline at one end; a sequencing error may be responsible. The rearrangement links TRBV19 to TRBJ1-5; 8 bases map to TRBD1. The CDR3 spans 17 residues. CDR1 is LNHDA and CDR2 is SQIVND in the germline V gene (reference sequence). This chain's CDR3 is CASSIPDRVYSNQPQHF. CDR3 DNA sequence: TGTGCCAGTAGTATCCCGGACAGGGTGTATAGCAATCAGCCCCAACATTTT.

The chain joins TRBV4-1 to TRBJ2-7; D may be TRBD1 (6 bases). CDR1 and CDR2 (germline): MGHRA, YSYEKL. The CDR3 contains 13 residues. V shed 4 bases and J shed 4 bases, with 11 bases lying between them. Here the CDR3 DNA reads TGCGCCAGCAGCCCGGGACACCATTACGAGCAGTACGTC. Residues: CASSPGHHYEQYV.

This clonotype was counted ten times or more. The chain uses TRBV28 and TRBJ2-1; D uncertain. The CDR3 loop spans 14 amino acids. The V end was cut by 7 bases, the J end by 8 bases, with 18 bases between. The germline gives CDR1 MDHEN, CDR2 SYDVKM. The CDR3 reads CASTIDTSQDEQFF. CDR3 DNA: TGTGCCAGCACCATCGACACGTCCCAGGATGAGCAGTTCTTC.

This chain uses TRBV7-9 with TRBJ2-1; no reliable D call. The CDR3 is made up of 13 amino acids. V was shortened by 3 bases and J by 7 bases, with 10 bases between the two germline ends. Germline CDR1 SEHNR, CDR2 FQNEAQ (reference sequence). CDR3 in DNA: TGTGCCAGCAGCTTCAACAGCAAGAATGAGCAGTTCTTC. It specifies CASSFNSKNEQFF.

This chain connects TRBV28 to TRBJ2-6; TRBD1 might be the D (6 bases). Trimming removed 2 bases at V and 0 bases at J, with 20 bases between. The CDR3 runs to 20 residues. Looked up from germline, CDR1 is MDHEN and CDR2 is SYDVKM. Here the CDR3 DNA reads TGTGCCAGCAGTTTAGTTGTACTAAGGGGGAAGGACTCTGGGGCCAACGTCCTGACTTTC. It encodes CASSLVVLRGKDSGANVLTF.

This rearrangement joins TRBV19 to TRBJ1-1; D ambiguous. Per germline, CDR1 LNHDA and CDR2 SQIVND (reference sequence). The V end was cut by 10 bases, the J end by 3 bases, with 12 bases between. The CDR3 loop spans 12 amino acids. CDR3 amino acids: CANQDRDTEAFF. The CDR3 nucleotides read TGTGCCAACCAGGATCGGGACACTGAAGCTTTCTTT.

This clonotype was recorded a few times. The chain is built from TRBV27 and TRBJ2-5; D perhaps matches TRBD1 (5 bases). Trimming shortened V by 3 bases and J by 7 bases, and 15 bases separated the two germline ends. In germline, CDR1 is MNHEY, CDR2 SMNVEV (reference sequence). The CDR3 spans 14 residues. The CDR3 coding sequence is TGTGCCAGCAGTTTGTTAAGCAGGGAATCGACCCAGTACTTC. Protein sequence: CASSLLSRESTQYF.

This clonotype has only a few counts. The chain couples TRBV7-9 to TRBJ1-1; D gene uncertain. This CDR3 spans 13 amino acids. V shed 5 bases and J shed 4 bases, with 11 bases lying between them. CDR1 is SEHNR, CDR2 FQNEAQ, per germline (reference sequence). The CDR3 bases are TGTGCCAGCAGCCTAAGGGCCCCCACTGAAGCTTTCTTT. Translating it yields CASSLRAPTEAFF.

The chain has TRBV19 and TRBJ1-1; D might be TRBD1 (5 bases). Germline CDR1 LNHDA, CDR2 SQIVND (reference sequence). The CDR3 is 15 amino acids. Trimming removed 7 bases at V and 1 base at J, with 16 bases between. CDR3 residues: CASTLGPTGNTEAFF. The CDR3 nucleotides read TGTGCCAGTACCTTAGGCCCCACAGGGAACACTGAAGCTTTCTTT.

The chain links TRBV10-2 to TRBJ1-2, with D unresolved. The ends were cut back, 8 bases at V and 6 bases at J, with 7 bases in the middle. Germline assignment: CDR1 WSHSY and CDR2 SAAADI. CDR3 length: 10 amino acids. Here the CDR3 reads CASRSNGYTF. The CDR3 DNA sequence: TGCGCCAGCCGGTCAAATGGCTACACCTTC.